The clone carrying this TCR beta chain was seen more than once but under ten times. In germline, CDR1 is SGHDN, CDR2 FVKESK. This CDR3 is built from 16 residues. The V end was cut by 3 bases, the J end by 4 bases, with 16 bases between. This entry belongs to a study of early T cells in non-severe SARS-CoV-2 infection. About the study: RNA in bulk from unsorted whole blood was sequenced, and chains were unpaired.

TCRdb processed the 5' RACE reads anew with MiXCR; each CDR3 protein has one entry. The data contain tens of thousands of distinct CDR3 sequences, roughly a tenth of them seen just once; the ten biggest clones take up under 9%. The sequenced sample consisted of whole blood. The sequence was obtained from an adult who was a healthcare worker with PCR-confirmed SARS-CoV-2 infection or an uninfected control (not recorded which). V is TRBV14 and J is TRBJ2-1, with a tentative D call TRBD1 (6 bases). CDR3 sequence: CASSHLTGMRYNEQFF. DNA for the CDR3: TGTGCCAGCAGCCATCTAACAGGGATGAGATACAATGAGCAGTTCTTC.